The next 6 T cell receptor beta chains were all read from a single sample in a study of cytomegalovirus exposure and HLA in healthy donors. Use of 60 Vbeta and 13 Jbeta primers characterized the PCR. The repertoire was sequenced with immunoSEQ multiplex PCR; TCRdb's copy has only in-frame clones and lacks some. The top ten clones hold roughly 7.1% of a sample with 150,000 or so clones, roughly 77% of them seen once. The sequenced sample was PBMCs. The receptors stem from a man aged 30 to 45 in good health and CMV-seropositive.

The chain carries TRBV7-2 and TRBJ2-5; TRBD2 matches at 8 bases. The CDR3 is 16 residues long. The germline V gene encodes CDR1 SGHTA and CDR2 FQGNSA. The V segment lost 4 bases and the J segment 5 bases; nucleotides outside the gene matches: 12. The CDR3 DNA reads as TGTGCCAGCAGCTGGGTTAGCGGGACTTCGTGGGAGACCCAGTACTTC. Translating it yields CASSWVSGTSWETQYF.

The rearrangement uses TRBV6-6 and TRBJ2-7, with D perhaps TRBD2 (6 bases). Trimming pared 6 bases from V and 6 bases from J, leaving 12 bases between. Germline-derived CDR1 and CDR2 are MNHNY and SVGAGI (reference sequence). CDR3 length: 12 residues. As DNA, the CDR3 is TGTGCCAGCAGCCAACCGGAGGGCGAGCAGTACTTC. This codes for CASSQPEGEQYF.

The chain links TRBV19 to TRBJ1-2, with 8 positions matching TRBD1. The CDR3 consists of 15 residues. Germline CDR1 LNHDA, CDR2 SQIVND (reference sequence). After removal of 3 bases from V and 2 bases from J, the junction contained 5 bases not matched to a gene. For the CDR3, the DNA is TGTGCCAGTAGTATCCCTGGACAGGGCAACTATGGCTACACCTTC. It yields the protein CASSIPGQGNYGYTF.

The chain joins TRBV7-2 to TRBJ2-1; no clear D gene. Trimming removed 2 bases from V and 4 bases from J, with 15 bases in between. This CDR3 is built from 16 residues. Germline V gene sequence: CDR1 SGHTA, CDR2 FQGNSA. CDR3 sequence reads: CASSLTSLGPYNEQFF. CDR3 bases: TGTGCCAGCAGCTTAACATCGTTGGGCCCGTACAATGAGCAGTTCTTC.

The table lists this clone with a few counts. The CDR3 here is CASSGTFGSYNEQFF. The CDR3, as DNA: TGTGCCAGCAGTGGGACTTTCGGGAGCTACAATGAGCAGTTCTTC. This rearrangement joins TRBV6-1 to TRBJ2-1, with D possibly TRBD2 on 6 matching bases. Germline V gene data show CDR1 as MNHNS and CDR2 as SASEGT. V lost 4 bases to trimming and J lost 3 bases, with 13 bases between them. The CDR3 consists of 15 residues.

The V and J genes are TRBV4-1 and TRBJ2-5; 12 positions match TRBD2. The CDR3 sequence is 17 residues long. Germline V gene lookup returns CDR1 MGHRA and CDR2 YSYEKL. The V and J ends lost 0 bases and 9 bases, in that order; junction bases with no gene match: 11. As DNA, the CDR3 is TGCGCCAGCAGCCAAGATGTTCGACTAGCGGGAGAGAGTCCCCAGTACTTC. It translates to CASSQDVRLAGESPQYF.